This TCR beta chain was captured in a study of beta chain features in type 1 diabetes. Whole-study context: Sorted cells, approximately 110,000,000 in number, were examined across all samples. Notes on the study in general: cDNA-based sequencing might over-represent cells highly expressing TCR. In all four CD4+ subsets, TCRB CDR3 length was significantly, moderately reduced in type 1 diabetes. Lower insertion and higher deletion counts appeared at VDJ junctions in type 1 diabetes patients.

Purities over 95% were achieved in all sorted populations. The table lists this clone with many counts. Its antigen is still unknown. What was sequenced were expressed TCRB transcripts, since all of the isolated RNA had been reverse transcribed. Sequenced by immunoSEQ multiplex PCR; TCRdb stores in-frame clones only, minus some. The sample includes nearly 350,000 clones, around 9.7% of them seen just once. The CDR3 sequence is 14 residues long. The V and J ends lost 0 bases and 2 bases respectively, with 7 bases between them. Germline lookup yields CDR1 LGHNT and CDR2 FRNRAP. The clonotype was recovered from a man aged 25 to 40 with type 1 diabetes. The sequencing sample was made of central memory CD4+ T cells from blood. The chain is built from TRBV12-5 and TRBJ1-2; tentatively, D is TRBD1 (5 bases). The DNA of the CDR3 is TGTGCTAGTGGTTTGGTACCAGGGAACTATGGCTACACCTTC. This sequence encodes CASGLVPGNYGYTF.